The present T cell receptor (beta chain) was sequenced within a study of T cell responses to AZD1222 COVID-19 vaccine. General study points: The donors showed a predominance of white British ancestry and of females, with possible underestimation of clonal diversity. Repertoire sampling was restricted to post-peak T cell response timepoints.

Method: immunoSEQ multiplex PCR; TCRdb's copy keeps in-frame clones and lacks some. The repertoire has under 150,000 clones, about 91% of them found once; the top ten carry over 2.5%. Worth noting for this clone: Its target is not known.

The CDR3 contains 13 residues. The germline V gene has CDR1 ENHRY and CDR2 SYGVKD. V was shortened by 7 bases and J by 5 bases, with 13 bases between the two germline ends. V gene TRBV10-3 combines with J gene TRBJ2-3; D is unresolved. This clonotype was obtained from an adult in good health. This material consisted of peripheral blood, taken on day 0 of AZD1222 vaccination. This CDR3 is CAIKLPGGDTQYF. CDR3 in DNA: TGTGCCATCAAGTTGCCGGGCGGAGATACGCAGTATTTT.